This record concerns one T cell receptor (beta chain) sequence. Its antigen is still unknown. TCRdb's table, derived via immunoSEQ multiplex PCR, lists solely in-frame clones and lacks some. The sample carries 70,000 to 100,000 clones, roughly 91% recorded once. Germline V gives CDR1 SEHNR, CDR2 FQNEAQ (reference sequence). The germline V and J ends were trimmed by 1 base and 3 bases, with 4 bases remaining between them. CDR3 size: 13 residues. The sample comes from a study of identifying expanded T cells in peripheral blood. Findings of the study overall: Approximately two-week clone count variance significantly increased as total template count grew.

This chain links TRBV7-9 with TRBJ1-3; D remains ambiguous. The TCR comes from a person aged 18-70 years in good health. Material for sequencing was blood. The CDR3 protein is CASSLGDGNTIYF. In DNA form, the CDR3 reads TGTGCCAGCAGCTTAGGAGATGGAAACACCATATATTTT.